These 28 T cell receptor beta chains came from one sample sequenced in a study of blood T cell repertoires in COVID-19. Here immunoSEQ multiplex PCR was the method, and the copy in TCRdb shows in-frame clones only, minus some. Of around 250,000 clones listed, 90% are singletons. The sample comprised peripheral blood. These receptors came from a woman aged 55-69 years with COVID-19, enrolled during active disease.

The V call is TRBV10-3, the J call TRBJ1-1, with D tentatively TRBD1 (5 bases). The CDR3 has 15 residues. V was trimmed by 6 bases and J by 8 bases, leaving 22 bases between them. The V gene's germline CDR1 is ENHRY and CDR2 SYGVKD. The CDR3: CAIRAPPEDKKEAFF. CDR3 sequence (DNA): TGTGCCATCAGGGCCCCCCCAGAGGACAAGAAAGAAGCTTTCTTT.

The V gene is TRBV5-4, the J gene TRBJ2-3, with 9 bases that match TRBD2. CDR1 and CDR2 (germline): SGHNT, YYREEE (reference sequence). The V and J ends lost 0 bases and 2 bases, in that order; junction bases with no gene match: 4. This CDR3 is built from 16 residues. This chain's CDR3 is CASSLGTSVTTDTQYF. The DNA for the CDR3 is TGTGCCAGCAGCTTGGGGACTAGCGTAACCACAGATACGCAGTATTTT.

This clone was counted once. V is TRBV6-2 or TRBV6-3 and J is TRBJ2-3; D may be TRBD2 (6 bases). From germline, CDR1 is MNHEY and CDR2 SVGEGT. Trimming removed 5 bases from V and 0 bases from J, with 12 bases in between. The CDR3 covers 15 residues. The CDR3 region has the DNA TGTGCCAGCAGTCACGCCGGGACTAGCACAGATACGCAGTATTTT. As protein: CASSHAGTSTDTQYF.

This chain connects TRBV2 to TRBJ1-2, with TRBD1 matching 9 bases. V lost 6 bases, J lost 8 bases, and 7 bases stayed unmatched. The V gene's germline CDR1 is SNHLY and CDR2 FYNNEI. The CDR3 totals 13 residues. CDR3 residues: CASRVGTGQGYTF. The CDR3 nucleotides are TGTGCCAGCAGGGTGGGGACAGGGCAAGGCTACACCTTC. Based on the CDR3 plus reference TRBV2 and TRBJ1-2, the full variable domain is EPEVTQTPSHQVTQMGQEVILRCVPISNHLYFYWYRQILGQKVEFLVSFYNNEISEKSEIFDDQFSVERPDGSNFTLKIRSTKLEDSAMYFCASRVGTGQGYTFGSGTRLTVV.

This clone has more than one count but fewer than ten. The CDR3 coding sequence is TGTGCCAGCAGCGTAGGACAATCCCATCAGTCAGGCGAGCAGTACTTC. Protein: CASSVGQSHQSGEQYF. The rearrangement joins TRBV9 to TRBJ2-7, with unresolved D. Trimming pared 0 bases from V and 6 bases from J, leaving 19 bases between. Germline V gives CDR1 SGDLS, CDR2 YYNGEE. The CDR3 covers 16 residues.

V is TRBV3-1 (or the pseudogene TRBV3-2) and J is TRBJ2-5; 12 bases map to TRBD2. The length of the CDR3 is 14 residues. V gave up 4 bases and J gave up 5 bases; unmatched junction bases: 2. From germline, CDR1 is LGHDT and CDR2 YNNKEL (reference sequence). CDR3 region: CASSPTSGGETQYF. The CDR3 nucleotides are TGTGCCAGCAGCCCCACTAGCGGGGGGGAGACCCAGTACTTC.

This clone was picked up one time. The chain carries TRBV6-2 or TRBV6-3 and TRBJ1-5; TRBD1 matches at 9 bases. The CDR3 loop spans 18 amino acids. The germline gives CDR1 MNHEY, CDR2 SVGEGT. Trimming took 5 bases from V and 0 from J; bases not matched to a gene: 11. CDR3 coding DNA: TGTGCCAGCAGTCAAAGGGACAGGGCGAGGGATAGCAATCAGCCCCAGCATTTT. Translated: CASSQRDRARDSNQPQHF.

V usage is TRBV5-6 and J usage is TRBJ1-2; tentative D call: TRBD1 (5 bases). The V gene lost 0 bases and the J gene lost 6 bases, with 9 bases spanning the gap. Germline assignment: CDR1 SGHDT and CDR2 YYEEEE. The CDR3 is 13 amino acids. CDR3 region: CASSLAGMHGYTF. The DNA of the CDR3 is TGTGCCAGCAGCTTGGCAGGGATGCATGGCTACACCTTC.

This clone occurred once. The chain couples TRBV4-2 to TRBJ1-1; D not resolved. This CDR3 region has 14 residues. Germline CDR1 is LGHNA and CDR2 is YNFKEQ. V lost 0 bases and J lost 4, with 9 bases in between. The CDR3 sequence: CASSQDGGSTEAFF. CDR3 in DNA: TGTGCCAGCAGCCAAGATGGAGGGTCCACTGAAGCTTTCTTT.

The gene calls are TRBV30 and TRBJ1-6, with D perhaps matching TRBD1 (6 bases). Germline V gives CDR1 GTSNPN, CDR2 SVGIG (reference sequence). V was pared by 1 base and J by 9 bases, with 10 bases between. The CDR3 totals 13 residues. In DNA, the CDR3 is TGTGCCTGGAGTGACAGGGTTGGTTCACCCCTCCACTTT. Residues: CAWSDRVGSPLHF. The full variable domain, rest sourced from reference TRBV30 and TRBJ1-6, is SQTIHQWPATLVQPVGSPLSLECTVEGTSNPNLYWYRQAAGRGLQLLFYSVGIGQISSEVPQNLSASRPQDRQFILSSKKLLLSDSGFYLCAWSDRVGSPLHFGNGTRLTVT.

V is TRBV4-3 and J is TRBJ2-1; 9 nucleotides agree with TRBD2. This CDR3 has 16 residues. After removal of 3 bases from V and 1 base from J, the junction contained 4 bases not matched to a gene. CDR1 and CDR2 (germline): LGHNA, YSLEER. CDR3 bases: TGCGCCAGCAGCCAGGCGACTAGCGGATCCTACAATGAGCAGTTCTTC. Translation: CASSQATSGSYNEQFF.

The V and J genes are TRBV7-9 and TRBJ1-5, with D tentatively TRBD1 (5 bases). Trimming removed 1 base from V and 0 bases from J, with 16 bases in between. CDR1 is SEHNR and CDR2 is FQNEAQ in the germline V gene (reference sequence). This CDR3 contains 18 residues. The CDR3 is CASSLVMTDRGSNQPQHF. The CDR3 nucleotides are TGTGCCAGCAGCTTAGTAATGACAGATAGAGGTAGCAATCAGCCCCAGCATTTT.

V usage is TRBV18 and J usage is TRBJ2-5; D is possibly TRBD2 (5 bases). Germline V gene sequence: CDR1 KGHSH, CDR2 LQKENI. Trimming took off 6 bases at V and 5 bases at J, with 10 bases between the two ends. This CDR3 is 12 amino acids long. In nucleotides, the CDR3 is TGTGCCAGCTCGACCGGGGAGGAGACCCAGTACTTC. Protein sequence: CASSTGEETQYF.

The chain is built from TRBV6-5 and TRBJ1-1, with 9 bases lining up with TRBD1. The CDR3 runs to 13 residues. V lost 6 bases to trimming and J lost 8 bases; unmatched junction nucleotides: 7. Germline values: CDR1 MNHEY, CDR2 SVGAGI. CDR3 nucleotide sequence: TGTGCCAGCAGACCCCCGGGACAGGGAGAAGCTTTCTTT. Its protein product is CASRPPGQGEAFF.

This chain joins TRBV9 and TRBJ2-1, with 15 bases matching TRBD2. From germline, CDR1 is SGDLS and CDR2 YYNGEE. The CDR3 has 19 residues. V shed 2 bases, J shed 0 bases, and the junction held 6 bases outside the gene matches. Here the CDR3 reads CASSVSGTSGGYSYNEQFF. The CDR3 region has the DNA TGTGCCAGCAGCGTCAGCGGGACTAGCGGGGGGTACTCCTACAATGAGCAGTTCTTC.

The chain employs TRBV28 and TRBJ1-1; possible D gene TRBD1, 5 bases. CDR3 length: 16 amino acids. Between the trimmed V and J ends, which lost 4 bases and 0 bases, there was a span of 15 bases. Germline loops: CDR1 MDHEN, CDR2 SYDVKM. As DNA, the CDR3 is TGTGCCAGCAGTTCCCTCTTTACAGGAATGAACACTGAAGCTTTCTTT. Translating it yields CASSSLFTGMNTEAFF.

CDR3 protein: CASRQDGNQPQHF. CDR3 DNA sequence: TGTGCCAGCAGACAGGATGGCAATCAGCCCCAGCATTTT. The gene calls are TRBV12-3 or TRBV12-4 and TRBJ1-5; weak D call: TRBD1 (5 bases). The CDR3 sequence is 13 residues long. Trimming removed 6 bases from V and 2 bases from J, with 8 bases in between.

The CDR3 nucleotides are TGTGCCAGCAGACTAGACAGGGGGTCCCAGCCCCAGCATTTT. It codes for CASRLDRGSQPQHF. The chain links TRBV6-5 to TRBJ1-5, with 9 bases aligning to TRBD1. CDR3 size: 14 residues. Germline-derived CDR1 and CDR2 are MNHEY and SVGAGI. V lost 6 bases, J lost 7 bases, and 7 bases stayed unmatched.

The count of this clone is one. This chain connects TRBV4-2 to TRBJ2-2; D might be TRBD2 (6 bases). CDR3 length equals 17 residues. V lost 4 bases, J lost 1 base, and 16 bases lay in between. Germline V CDR1 and CDR2: LGHNA, YNFKEQ. In nucleotides, the CDR3 is TGTGCCAGCAGCCCCCCGGGCGGGACGCTGAACACCGGGGAGCTGTTTTTT. Protein product: CASSPPGGTLNTGELFF.

This sequence joins TRBV7-9 and TRBJ1-4, with 8 bases that match TRBD1. There are 15 residues in the CDR3. V dropped 5 bases and J dropped 6; count of bases not matched to a gene: 8. The V gene's germline CDR1 is SEHNR and CDR2 FQNEAQ (reference sequence). CDR3 bases: TGTGCCAGCAGCGACCGGACAGGGTACGATGAAAAACTGTTTTTT. Protein: CASSDRTGYDEKLFF.

This sequence joins TRBV19 and TRBJ2-1, with 11 bases fitting TRBD2. CDR1 and CDR2 from the germline V gene are LNHDA and SQIVND (reference sequence). V dropped 4 bases and J dropped 5; count of bases not matched to a gene: 10. The CDR3 has 17 amino acids. For the CDR3, the DNA is TGTGCCAGTAGTAGTAGTAGCGGGGGGGCCTCGGACAATGAGCAGTTCTTC. Its translation: CASSSSSGGASDNEQFF.

The CDR3 coding sequence is TGTGCCAGCAGTTACCTGGACAGCGGGGAGCTGTTTTTT. Amino acid sequence: CASSYLDSGELFF. V and J are TRBV6-5 and TRBJ2-2; the D gene is possibly TRBD1 (6 bases). This CDR3 region has 13 residues. Looked up from germline, CDR1 is MNHEY and CDR2 is SVGAGI. Trimming took 2 bases from V and 7 from J, leaving 8 bases between them.

V and J are TRBV20-1 and TRBJ1-1; D remains unclear. Looked up from germline, CDR1 is DFQATT and CDR2 is SNEGSKA (reference sequence). The CDR3 runs to 11 residues. V was cut by 6 bases and J by 5 bases, with 10 bases left in between. The CDR3: CSASQVTEAFF. CDR3 bases: TGCAGTGCCAGTCAGGTGACTGAAGCTTTCTTT.

This clone turned up a few times. This chain links TRBV12-3 or TRBV12-4 with TRBJ1-5; possible D gene TRBD1, 5 bases. V was trimmed by 1 base and J by 10 bases, leaving 11 bases between them. The CDR3 spans 13 residues. CDR3 amino acids: CASSLGAGVPQHF. The CDR3 DNA sequence: TGTGCCAGCAGTTTAGGGGCGGGGGTACCCCAGCATTTT.

The rearrangement links TRBV14 to TRBJ2-5; D call uncertain. The ends were cut back, 1 base at V and 4 bases at J, with 10 bases in the middle. The CDR3 spans 14 residues. Germline assignment: CDR1 SGHDN and CDR2 FVKESK. CDR3 sequence: CASSQVGHLETQYF. The CDR3 nucleotides are TGTGCCAGCAGCCAAGTGGGCCATTTAGAGACCCAGTACTTC.

The genes are TRBV4-3 and TRBJ2-3; D ambiguous. The CDR3 is made up of 13 amino acids. CDR1 LGHNA and CDR2 YSLEER come from the germline V gene. The V end lost 1 base, the J end lost 1 base, and 3 bases lay between the germline ends. The CDR3 loop reads CASSQAGTDTQYF. CDR3 sequence (DNA): TGCGCCAGCAGCCAAGCGGGCACAGATACGCAGTATTTT.

This rearrangement joins TRBV27 to TRBJ2-7; the D gene is possibly TRBD2 (5 bases). The CDR3 has 16 residues. In germline, CDR1 is MNHEY, CDR2 SMNVEV (reference sequence). V was shortened by 6 bases and J by 6 bases, with 24 bases between the two germline ends. The CDR3 spells CASSRGSASRAGEQYF. The CDR3 nucleotides are TGTGCCAGCAGCCGAGGGAGCGCATCCCGTGCCGGCGAGCAGTACTTC.

The V and J genes are TRBV19 and TRBJ1-3; unclear D gene. Germline-derived CDR1 and CDR2 are LNHDA and SQIVND (reference sequence). The CDR3 is made up of 17 amino acids. V was trimmed by 6 bases and J by 0 bases, leaving 18 bases between them. CDR3 nucleotide sequence: TGTGCCAGTAGCGATAAGCCTTGGGAGAACTCTGGAAACACCATATATTTT. Protein product: CASSDKPWENSGNTIYF.